These 14 T cell receptor beta chains originate from one sample sequenced in a study of control samples from healthy donors and cancer patients. The method was immunoSEQ multiplex PCR; TCRdb's version includes in-frame clones alone and lacks a portion of them. The table shows about 140,000 clones, with 90% to 95% occurring only once. The sequencing sample was made of blood. Receptor source: a man aged 40-49 years in good health.

This rearrangement joins TRBV9 to TRBJ2-1, with D unclear. The V and J ends lost 4 bases and 4 bases respectively, with 21 bases between them. The CDR3 runs to 17 residues. Germline V gene data show CDR1 as SGDLS and CDR2 as YYNGEE. The CDR3 sequence: CASSPPGSIPSYNEQFF. CDR3 nucleotides: TGTGCCAGCAGCCCCCCCGGTAGCATCCCTAGTTACAATGAGCAGTTCTTC.

The gene calls are TRBV27 and TRBJ2-4, with TRBD1 as a possible D gene (5 bases). The CDR3 length is 13 residues. CDR1 and CDR2 from the germline V gene are MNHEY and SMNVEV (reference sequence). V was clipped by 10 bases and J by 0 bases, with 10 bases between them. The CDR3 coding sequence is TGTGCCACCCGGCAGGGAGCCAAAAACATTCAGTACTTC. It encodes CATRQGAKNIQYF.

This chain links TRBV11-3 with TRBJ2-1; 11 bases line up with TRBD1. The ends lost 1 base at V and 9 bases at J; junction bases unmatched: 11. The CDR3 totals 17 residues. Per the germline V gene, CDR1 is SGHNT and CDR2 is YENEEA. In DNA form, the CDR3 reads TGTGCCAGCAGCTTAGGATGGACAGGGGGCAGTTCAGGTGAGCAGTTCTTC. It encodes CASSLGWTGGSSGEQFF.

The V gene is TRBV6-6, the J gene TRBJ2-3; the D is unclear. Trimming left V 2 bases short and J 8 bases short, with 11 bases between. Germline V gene lookup returns CDR1 MNHNY and CDR2 SVGAGI (reference sequence). This CDR3 region has 13 residues. The CDR3 sequence is CASSYDSTGTQYF. Here the CDR3 DNA reads TGTGCCAGCAGTTACGATTCCACGGGTACGCAGTATTTT.

The V gene is TRBV7-6, the J gene TRBJ1-2; D is perhaps TRBD1 (5 bases). The CDR3 covers 12 residues. Per germline, CDR1 SGHVS and CDR2 FNYEAQ. Trimming removed 1 base from V and 8 bases from J, with 8 bases in between. CDR3 protein: CASSLGGLGYTF. The CDR3 DNA reads as TGTGCCAGCAGCTTAGGGGGACTGGGCTACACCTTC.

V usage is TRBV7-9 and J usage is TRBJ2-1; TRBD2 matches at 11 bases. Germline values: CDR1 SEHNR, CDR2 FQNEAQ (reference sequence). Trimming took 5 bases from V and 3 from J; bases not matched to a gene: 6. CDR3 length equals 16 residues. CDR3 amino acids: CASSPHTSGSYNEQFF. CDR3 DNA sequence: TGTGCCAGCAGCCCTCATACTAGCGGGAGCTACAATGAGCAGTTCTTC.

The genes are TRBV19 and TRBJ2-6, with a possible D match to TRBD1 (5 bases). CDR3 size: 16 residues. Trimming shortened V by 5 bases and J by 0 bases, and 11 bases separated the two germline ends. The germline CDR1 and CDR2 sequences are LNHDA and SQIVND (reference sequence). CDR3 sequence reads: CASSDSPISGANVLTF. In DNA, the CDR3 is TGTGCCAGTAGTGACAGTCCCATCTCTGGGGCCAACGTCCTGACTTTC. Together with reference TRBV19 and TRBJ2-6, the CDR3 gives the full variable domain: DGGITQSPKYLFRKEGQNVTLSCEQNLNHDAMYWYRQDPGQGLRLIYYSQIVNDFQKGDIAEGYSVSREKKESFPLTVTSAQKNPTAFYLCASSDSPISGANVLTFGAGSRLTVL.

The rearrangement uses TRBV28 and TRBJ1-4; D is ambiguous. CDR3 length: 14 residues. Germline V gives CDR1 MDHEN, CDR2 SYDVKM. The V and J ends lost 8 bases and 1 base respectively, with 11 bases between them. The CDR3 protein is CASGYKGTNEKLFF. The CDR3 region has the DNA TGTGCCAGCGGGTATAAGGGAACTAATGAAAAACTGTTTTTT.

The rearrangement uses TRBV5-1 and TRBJ1-2; TRBD1 might be the D (6 bases). The CDR3 covers 14 residues. V dropped 0 bases and J dropped 9 bases, with 15 bases sitting between them. CDR1 is SGHRS and CDR2 is YFSETQ in the germline V gene. The CDR3 region is CASSLALGTTRYTF. The CDR3 DNA sequence: TGCGCCAGCAGCTTGGCCTTGGGGACAACACGCTACACCTTC.

The rearrangement uses TRBV24-1 and TRBJ2-3; TRBD1 aligns across 8 bases. CDR3 length: 15 amino acids. Losses at the gene ends were 4 bases for V and 2 bases for J; bases not matched to a gene: 4. Germline CDR1 is KGHDR and CDR2 is SFDVKD. The CDR3 sequence: CATSETGGVTDTQYF. Written as DNA, the CDR3 is TGTGCCACCAGTGAAACAGGGGGAGTCACAGATACGCAGTATTTT.

In this sample, this clone turned up once. The rearrangement links TRBV6-6 to TRBJ2-7; 10 positions match TRBD2. Germline values: CDR1 MNHNY, CDR2 SVGAGI (reference sequence). The CDR3 loop spans 15 amino acids. V dropped 4 bases and J dropped 3; count of bases not matched to a gene: 6. CDR3 protein: CASSSPGLASYEQYF. CDR3 coding DNA: TGTGCCAGCAGTTCACCGGGACTAGCGAGCTACGAGCAGTACTTC.

The rearrangement links TRBV7-6 to TRBJ2-3; D unresolved. Trimming left V 2 bases short and J 2 bases short, with 14 bases between. The CDR3 extends over 16 amino acids. The V gene's germline CDR1 is SGHVS and CDR2 FNYEAQ. CDR3 sequence: CASSLKSGMNTDTQYF. CDR3 nucleotide sequence: TGTGCCAGCAGCTTAAAATCGGGCATGAACACAGATACGCAGTATTTT.

The chain employs TRBV19 and TRBJ1-2, with TRBD1 as a possible D gene (6 bases). The V end lost 6 bases, the J end lost 4 bases, and 18 bases lay between the germline ends. Per germline, CDR1 LNHDA and CDR2 SQIVND (reference sequence). This CDR3 comprises 15 residues. The CDR3 coding sequence is TGTGCCAGTAGGGCCAGGGGACCGAGATCCTATGGCTACACCTTC. It codes for CASRARGPRSYGYTF.

The CDR3 protein is CASSRSGSRTDKQETQYF. The CDR3 region has the DNA TGTGCCAGCAGCAGGTCAGGTAGTCGGACGGATAAGCAAGAGACCCAGTACTTC. The rearrangement links TRBV3-1 (or the pseudogene TRBV3-2) to TRBJ2-5; D is uncertain. V lost 5 bases, J lost 2 bases, and 24 bases lay in between. CDR1 and CDR2 (germline): LGHDT, YNNKEL (reference sequence). CDR3 length: 18 residues.